Described below is a single T cell receptor (beta chain) sequence and its context. This clonotype was recorded many times. No antigen is known for it. No much larger clonotype is one base removed from it; base qualities were not supplied. The sample comes from a study of early T cells in non-severe SARS-CoV-2 infection (dated by TCRdb to about 2021). Study-wide context: TCR sequencing used bulk RNA from unsorted whole blood, so alpha and beta chains could not be paired.

Per the germline V gene, LGHNA is the CDR1 and YSLEER is the CDR2. Spanning cysteine to phenylalanine, the CDR3 consists of 17 amino acids. Kept here is only the CDR3 DNA, which spans 51 bases and is read in frame from base 1. V has 1 base trimmed and J has 4 bases trimmed; junction bases matching no gene number 9. Beyond this particular receptor, the publication reports: VDJdb matching was skewed toward anti-spike CD8 responses and likely underestimated virus-specific expansions, missing private and CD4 specificities.

This was a case-control study nested in a cohort of healthcare workers in London, UK, who had nasopharyngeal swab PCR tests and blood samples taken every week. Healthcare workers were recruited during the week of the UK lockdown, between 23 and 31 March 2020, and followed weekly for up to roughly 15 weeks. Library preparation employed 5' RACE. The instrument was a NextSeq 500. The TCR library protocol attached unique molecular identifiers to individual cDNA molecules to correct for sequencing error and PCR bias. Both TCR alpha and beta chains were sequenced, and tight co-correlation was observed between alpha and beta sequence abundances in each sample. For the original study's pipeline: Decombinator V4 was used to annotate the V gene, J gene and CDR3 of the TCR sequences. Expanded TCRs were defined as changing significantly between any two time points under a Poisson model with p below 0.0001. TCR abundances were normalised to the total number of TCRs sequenced per sample and expressed as counts per million. TRAV1-2 paired with TRAJ12, TRAJ20 or TRAJ33 defined MAIT TCRs, while TRAV10 paired with TRAJ18 defined iNKT TCRs. A search of VDJdb, accessed on 1 November 2021, was run for TCRs annotated to CMV, EBV and SARS-CoV-2, with TCRs annotated for multiple antigens excluded. Clones were called with MiXCR by TCRdb after fastp trimmed the public reads at Q25, and only in-frame beta chains were retained. CDR3 protein duplicates are merged, each entry listing the most common genes and DNA. TCRdb's processing, not the authors', yielded these V and J calls. A total of more than 25,000 distinct CDR3 sequences appear in this sample, roughly 4.6% of them only once. The ten largest clones capture less than 6% of the sample.

This specimen consisted of whole blood, obtained at baseline. The chain is made from TRBV4-3 and TRBJ1-4, with 7 bases in between that match TRBD1. This TCR was sampled from an adult who was a healthcare worker with PCR-confirmed SARS-CoV-2 infection or an uninfected control (not recorded which). The CDR3 amino acid sequence is: CASSQVMSDRDNEKLFF. The DNA reads as follows: TGCGCCAGCAGCCAAGTTATGTCCGACAGGGATAATGAAAAACTGTTTTTT.